This T cell receptor beta chain was obtained from a study of T-cell memory formation after mild COVID-19. Turning to the study itself: Among the donors, TCR clusters were largely specific to each donor. General study points: Some responding clones appeared in pre-infection memory, suggesting cross-reactive memory joined.

Only a few counts were recorded for this clonotype. Its antigen is not known. Each CDR3 protein is one row after TCRdb ran MiXCR on the 5' RACE reads. The table has around 510,000 distinct CDR3 sequences, roughly 21% seen once. The V and J ends lost 4 bases and 5 bases respectively, with 14 bases between them. The CDR3 spans 14 residues. Germline CDR1 is SGHDN and CDR2 is FVKESK. The clonotype comes from an adult woman who had mild COVID-19 (a few samples of this study predate the infection). Cell type and time point are not known. Material for sequencing was PBMCs or a T cell subset sorted from them (not recorded which). The V and J genes are TRBV14 and TRBJ1-2; D unclear. The CDR3 reads CASSPRRARYGYTF. The CDR3 nucleotides read TGTGCCAGCAGCCCCCGTAGAGCACGGTATGGCTACACCTTC.